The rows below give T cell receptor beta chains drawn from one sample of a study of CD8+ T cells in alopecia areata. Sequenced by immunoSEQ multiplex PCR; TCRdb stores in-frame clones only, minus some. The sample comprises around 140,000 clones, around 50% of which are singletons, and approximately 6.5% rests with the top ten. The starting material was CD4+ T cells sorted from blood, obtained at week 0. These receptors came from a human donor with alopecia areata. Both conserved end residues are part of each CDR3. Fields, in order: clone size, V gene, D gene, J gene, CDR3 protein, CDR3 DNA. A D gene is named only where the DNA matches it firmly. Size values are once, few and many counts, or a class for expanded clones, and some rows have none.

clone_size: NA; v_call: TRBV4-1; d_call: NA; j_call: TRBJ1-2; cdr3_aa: CASSQEQGRYYGYTF; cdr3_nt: TGCGCCAGCAGCCAAGAGCAGGGGAGGTACTATGGCTACACCTTC
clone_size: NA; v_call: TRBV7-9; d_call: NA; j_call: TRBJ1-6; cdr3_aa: CASSSDRHYNSPLHF; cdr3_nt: TGTGCCAGCAGCTCTGACAGGCACTATAATTCACCCCTCCACTTT
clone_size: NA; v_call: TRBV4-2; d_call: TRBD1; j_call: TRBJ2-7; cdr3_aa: CASSMSPGQRGEQYF; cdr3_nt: TGTGCCAGCAGCATGTCACCGGGACAGCGCGGCGAGCAGTACTTC
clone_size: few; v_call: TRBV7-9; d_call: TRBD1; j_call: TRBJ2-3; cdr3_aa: CASSRPTGGDTQYF; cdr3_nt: TGTGCCAGCAGCCGTCCGACAGGGGGGGATACGCAGTATTTT
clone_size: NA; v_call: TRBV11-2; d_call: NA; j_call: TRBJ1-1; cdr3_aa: CASSLRGFDTEAFF; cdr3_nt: TGTGCCAGCAGCTTACGGGGGTTCGACACTGAAGCTTTCTTT
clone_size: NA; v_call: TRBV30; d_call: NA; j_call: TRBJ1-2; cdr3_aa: CAWSVRSDNGYTF; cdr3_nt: TGTGCCTGGAGTGTAAGGTCAGACAATGGCTACACCTTC
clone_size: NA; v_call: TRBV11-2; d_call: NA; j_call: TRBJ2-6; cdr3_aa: CASSFPGVNVLTF; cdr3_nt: TGTGCCAGCAGCTTCCCAGGAGTCAACGTCCTGACTTTC
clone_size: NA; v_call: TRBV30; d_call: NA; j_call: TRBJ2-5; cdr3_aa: CAWSANGETQYF; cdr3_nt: TGTGCCTGGAGTGCTAACGGCGAGACCCAGTACTTC
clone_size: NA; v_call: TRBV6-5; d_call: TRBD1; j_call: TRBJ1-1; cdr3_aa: CASRTQGATTEAFF; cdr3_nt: TGTGCCAGCAGGACACAGGGGGCGACGACTGAAGCTTTCTTT
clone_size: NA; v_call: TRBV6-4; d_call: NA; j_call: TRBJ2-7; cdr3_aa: CASAPCCGGYVDEQYF; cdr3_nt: TGTGCCAGCGCCCCTTGCTGCGGAGGGTATGTCGACGAGCAGTACTTC
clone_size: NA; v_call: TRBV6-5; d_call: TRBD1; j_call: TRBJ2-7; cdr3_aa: CASSPDRGSVEQYF; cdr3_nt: TGTGCCAGCAGCCCGGACAGGGGGTCGGTCGAGCAGTACTTC
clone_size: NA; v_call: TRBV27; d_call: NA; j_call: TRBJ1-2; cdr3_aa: CASWGNRDQNYGYTF; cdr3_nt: TGTGCCAGCTGGGGGAACCGGGACCAGAACTATGGCTACACCTTC
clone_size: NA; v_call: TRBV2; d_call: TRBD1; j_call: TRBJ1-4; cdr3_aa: CASRGQGSAKLFF; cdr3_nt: TGTGCCAGCAGGGGACAGGGCTCGGCAAAACTGTTTTTT
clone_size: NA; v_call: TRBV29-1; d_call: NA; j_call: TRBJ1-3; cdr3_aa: CSVEKGISGNTIYF; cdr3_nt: TGCAGCGTTGAAAAGGGGATCTCAGGAAACACCATATATTTT
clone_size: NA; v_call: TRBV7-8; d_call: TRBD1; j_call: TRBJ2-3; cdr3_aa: CASSLVPRGQGDTQYF; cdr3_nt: TGTGCCAGCAGCTTAGTACCCAGGGGGCAGGGAGATACGCAGTATTTT
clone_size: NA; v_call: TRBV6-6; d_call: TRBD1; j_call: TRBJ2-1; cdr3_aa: CASRVQGISNEQFF; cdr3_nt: TGTGCCAGCAGAGTACAGGGGATTAGCAATGAGCAGTTCTTC
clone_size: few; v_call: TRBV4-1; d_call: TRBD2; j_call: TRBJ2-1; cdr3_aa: CASSGLAGAPIF; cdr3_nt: TGCGCCAGCAGCGGACTAGCGGGGGCCCCAATCTTC
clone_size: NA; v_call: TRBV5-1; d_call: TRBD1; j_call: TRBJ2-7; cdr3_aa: CASSSGTGMYEQYF; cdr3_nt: TGCGCCAGCAGCTCCGGGACAGGCATGTACGAGCAGTACTTC
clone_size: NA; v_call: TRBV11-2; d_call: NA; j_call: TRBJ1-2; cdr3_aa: CASSLGVGFGYTF; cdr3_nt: TGTGCCAGCAGCTTAGGGGTAGGATTTGGCTACACCTTC
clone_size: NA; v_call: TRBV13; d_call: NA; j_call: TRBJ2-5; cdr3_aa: CASSLGSDRKTQYF; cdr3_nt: TGTGCCAGCAGCTTAGGGTCGGACCGGAAGACCCAGTACTTC